One T cell receptor (beta chain) is described in this entry. This sample is part of a study of response to subunit inactivated influenza vaccine. Trimming left V 3 bases short and J 5 bases short, with 16 bases between. The CDR3 runs to 14 residues. Germline CDR1 is DFQATT and CDR2 is SNEGSKA (reference sequence). In TCRdb, the RT-PCR reads were re-called with MiXCR into one record per CDR3 protein. The repertoire holds about 540,000 distinct CDR3 sequences, with approximately 24% as singletons. These records were also assigned to another study, of T cells expressing NK-cell markers. That report adds: A 5'RACE template switching approach incorporating UMIs was used to make TCR beta cDNA. Just one sequenced donor of eight was HCMV-seronegative, while seven were seropositive. The contribution of dominant NKG2C+ clonotypes to CD8+ T cells in five to seven donors was roughly 1.0-7.5%.

The rearrangement joins TRBV20-1 to TRBJ2-5; TRBD2 is a possible D gene (5 bases). Material: CD4+ T cells sorted from PBMCs, obtained 11 to 12 days after vaccination. This clonotype originated in a man aged 45 to 65 who received an inactivated influenza vaccine. CDR3 bases: TGCAGTGCTAGTTTGAGGGTTATCGGGGAGACCCAGTACTTC. Translating gives CSASLRVIGETQYF.